These 14 T cell receptor beta chains originate from one sample sequenced in a study of blood T cells in healthy people across ages. Alongside a J-beta primer mix, a sample-barcoded 5' primer served in a second PCR lasting about 7 to 11 cycles. TCRdb independently ran MiXCR on the 5' RACE reads; one entry per CDR3 protein. The sample consists of some 1.4 million distinct CDR3 sequences, 42% of them appearing once. The source material was blood. The receptors were gathered from a young woman in good health.

The rearrangement uses TRBV15 and TRBJ2-7; tentative D call: TRBD2 (6 bases). TRBJ2-5 matches the DNA end more closely, so the J call is doubtful. In germline, CDR1 is LNHNV, CDR2 YYDKDF (reference sequence). The CDR3 runs to 14 residues. Written as DNA, the CDR3 is TGTGCCACCAGCAGAGAACTAGCTGGAGAGACCCAGTACTTC. It specifies CATSRELAGETQYF.

The chain has TRBV21-1 and TRBJ2-7; the DNA was not compared with TRBD1, the D call given in the table. TRBV21-1 represents a pseudogene. The CDR3 extends over 19 amino acids. CDR3 loop: CASLPLRDSTSGRAYEQYF. The CDR3 nucleotides read TGTGCCAGCCTCCCTCTAAGGGACAGCACTAGCGGGAGAGCCTACGAGCAGTACTTC.

The V call is TRBV1, the J call TRBJ1-2; the table gives TRBD1 as D, unverified against the DNA. TRBV1 constitutes a pseudogene. The CDR3 is 12 amino acids. The CDR3 sequence is CTSRVRGGGYTF. The CDR3 DNA follows: TGCACCAGCAGGGTAAGGGGCGGCGGCTACACCTTC.

This clonotype was counted a few times. The chain is built from TRBV12-3 or TRBV12-4 and TRBJ2-5; possible D gene TRBD2, 5 bases. CDR3 length: 15 amino acids. V lost 6 bases and J lost 4, with 18 bases in between. In nucleotides, the CDR3 is TGTGCCAGCAGCACCGGGAAGTTGAGAAGAGAGACCCAGTACTTC. Translating gives CASSTGKLRRETQYF.

The chain is built from TRBV10-1 and TRBJ1-1; D possibly corresponds to TRBD1 (5 bases). The CDR3 is made up of 18 amino acids. The germline V and J ends were trimmed by 4 bases and 6 bases, with 27 bases remaining between them. Germline loops: CDR1 WNHNN, CDR2 SYGVQD (reference sequence). CDR3 sequence: CASSGLVVREEVAAEAFF. CDR3 sequence (DNA): TGCGCCAGCAGTGGGTTGGTGGTCAGGGAGGAAGTAGCGGCTGAAGCTTTCTTT.

This clonotype appeared a single time. The CDR3 region is CASSFPGTGTYEQYF. The DNA for the CDR3 is TGTGCCAGCAGTTTCCCCGGGACAGGGACGTACGAGCAGTACTTC. The chain couples TRBV12-3 or TRBV12-4 to TRBJ2-7; 9 nucleotides align to TRBD1. V trimming: 3 bases; J trimming: 4 bases; junction bases outside the gene matches: 7. CDR3 length equals 15 residues.

This clonotype was counted a few times. The V call is TRBV12-5, the J call TRBJ2-3, with D unclear. CDR3 length: 15 residues. Trimming took off 0 bases at V and 0 bases at J, with 7 bases between the two ends. Germline CDR1 reads LGHNT; CDR2 reads FRNRAP. This CDR3 is CASGLVASSTDTQYF. CDR3 bases: TGTGCTAGTGGTTTGGTAGCGTCTAGCACAGATACGCAGTATTTT. Full variable domain (rest looked up from reference TRBV12-5 and TRBJ2-3): DARVTQTPRHKVTEMGQEVTMRCQPILGHNTVFWYRQTMMQGLELLAYFRNRAPLDDSGMPKDRFSAEMPDATLATLKIQPSEPRDSAVYFCASGLVASSTDTQYFGPGTRLTVL.

Regarding this clonotype: A much larger clone lies one base from this, so it may be a read error. The genes are TRBV20-1 and TRBJ2-3; TRBD1 or TRBD2 may be the D gene (5 bases each). Trimming removed 5 bases at V and 2 bases at J, with 17 bases between. Germline V lookup: CDR1 DFQATT, CDR2 SNEGSKA (reference sequence). CDR3 length: 15 amino acids. In DNA, the CDR3 is TGCAGTGCTCCAATGGTGGGGGTGATCACAGATACGCAGTATTTT. It encodes CSAPMVGVITDTQYF.

This chain uses TRBV12-3 or TRBV12-4 with TRBJ2-7; D is unresolved. The CDR3 has 15 residues. With 3 bases removed from V and 0 bases from J, the gap between germline ends came to 12 bases. The chain's CDR3 is CASSLDPTLSYEQYF. CDR3 in DNA: TGTGCCAGCAGTTTGGATCCTACCCTCTCCTACGAGCAGTACTTC.

The CDR3 loop is CASSARTSPCSYNEQFF. The CDR3 DNA reads TGTGCCAGCAGCGCCCGGACCAGCCCCTGCTCCTACAATGAGCAGTTCTTC. This chain connects TRBV21-1 to TRBJ2-1; the table's D call TRBD2 went unverified against the DNA. TRBV21-1 is shown as a pseudogene. The CDR3 consists of 17 residues.

The chain combines TRBV19 with TRBJ2-5; possible D gene TRBD2, 5 bases. CDR3 length: 14 residues. V dropped 5 bases and J dropped 5 bases, with 15 bases sitting between them. From germline, CDR1 is LNHDA and CDR2 SQIVND (reference sequence). The CDR3 DNA is TGTGCCAGTAGTCTTTCATCGAGGGAGGAGACCCAGTACTTC. Translating gives CASSLSSREETQYF.

The rearrangement links TRBV2 to TRBJ2-5; D is perhaps TRBD2 (6 bases). Trimming stripped 5 bases from V and 5 bases from J, with 18 bases between. This CDR3 has 15 amino acids. The germline V gene encodes CDR1 SNHLY and CDR2 FYNNEI. CDR3 amino acids: CASSHPWDFQETQYF. CDR3 DNA sequence: TGTGCCAGCAGTCACCCTTGGGACTTTCAGGAGACCCAGTACTTC.

The J gene is TRBJ2-3, the V gene TRBV4-1, with TRBD1 as a possible D gene (6 bases). Germline V gene sequence: CDR1 MGHRA, CDR2 YSYEKL. The CDR3 length is 15 residues. V was trimmed by 5 bases and J by 3 bases, leaving 15 bases between them. The CDR3 region has the DNA TGCGCCAGCAGCAAACAGGGAGACGGTACAGATACGCAGTATTTT. Amino acid sequence: CASSKQGDGTDTQYF.

The V gene is TRBV20-1, the J gene TRBJ1-1, with D hard to call. Looked up from germline, CDR1 is DFQATT and CDR2 is SNEGSKA (reference sequence). The CDR3 has 14 residues. V lost 2 bases, J lost 2 bases, and 12 bases lay in between. For the CDR3, the DNA is TGCAGTGCTAGATCCAGTAGTGAAAACACTGAAGCTTTCTTT. Amino acids: CSARSSSENTEAFF.